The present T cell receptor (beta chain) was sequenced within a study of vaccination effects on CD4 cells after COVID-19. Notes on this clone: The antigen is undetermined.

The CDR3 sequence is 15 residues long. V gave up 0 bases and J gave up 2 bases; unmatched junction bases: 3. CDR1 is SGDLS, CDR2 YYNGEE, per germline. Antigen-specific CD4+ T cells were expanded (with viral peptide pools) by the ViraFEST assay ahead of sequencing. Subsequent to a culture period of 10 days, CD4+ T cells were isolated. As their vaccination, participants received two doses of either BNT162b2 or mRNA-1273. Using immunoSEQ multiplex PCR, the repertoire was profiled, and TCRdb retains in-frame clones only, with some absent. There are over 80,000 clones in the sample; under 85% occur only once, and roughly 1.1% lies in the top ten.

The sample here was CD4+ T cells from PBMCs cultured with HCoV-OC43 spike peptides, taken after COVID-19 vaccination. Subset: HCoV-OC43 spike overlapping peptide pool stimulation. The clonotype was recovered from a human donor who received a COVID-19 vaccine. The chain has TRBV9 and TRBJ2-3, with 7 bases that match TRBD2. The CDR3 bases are TGTGCCAGCAGCGTAGGGGAGGGCACCACAGATACGCAGTATTTT. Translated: CASSVGEGTTDTQYF. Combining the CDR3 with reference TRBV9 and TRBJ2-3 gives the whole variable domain DSGVTQTPKHLITATGQRVTLRCSPRSGDLSVYWYQQSLDQGLQFLIQYYNGEERAKGNILERFSAQQFPDLHSELNLSSLELGDSALYFCASSVGEGTTDTQYFGPGTRLTVL.